This entry lists 24 T cell receptor beta chains sequenced from one sample in a study of cytomegalovirus exposure and HLA in healthy donors. PCR involved 60 Vbeta and 13 Jbeta primers. Sequenced by immunoSEQ multiplex PCR; TCRdb stores in-frame clones only, minus some. The sample gives more than 140,000 clones, approximately 82% of which show up once; about 3.2% is in the top ten. Sample: PBMCs. All receptors come from a man younger than 35 in good health and CMV-seropositive.

This chain connects TRBV28 to TRBJ2-2; TRBD1 is a possible D gene (6 bases). The germline V gene has CDR1 MDHEN and CDR2 SYDVKM. Trimming took 8 bases from V and 1 from J, leaving 8 bases between them. This CDR3 is built from 13 residues. CDR3 sequence (DNA): TGTGCCAGCCGGGACAAGAACACCGGGGAGCTGTTTTTT. Translating it yields CASRDKNTGELFF. Looking up the rest from reference TRBV28 and TRBJ2-2 gives the full variable domain: DVKVTQSSRYLVKRTGEKVFLECVQDMDHENMFWYRQDPGLGLRLIYFSYDVKMKEKGDIPEGYSVSREKKERFSLILESASTNQTSMYLCASRDKNTGELFFGEGSRLTVL.

The chain couples TRBV27 to TRBJ2-7; 11 bases agree with TRBD1. Trimming at V came to 10 bases and at J to 6 bases, leaving 14 bases not matched to a gene. The CDR3 totals 15 residues. The germline V gene encodes CDR1 MNHEY and CDR2 SMNVEV (reference sequence). The CDR3: CAIGDRDRGVCEQYF. Written as DNA, the CDR3 is TGTGCCATCGGCGACCGGGACAGGGGGGTGTGCGAGCAGTACTTC.

The chain recombines TRBV19 with TRBJ2-2; D gene ambiguous. This CDR3 comprises 12 residues. Trimming removed 5 bases from V and 6 bases from J, with 7 bases in between. Germline V gives CDR1 LNHDA, CDR2 SQIVND (reference sequence). The CDR3 protein is CASSFRAGELFF. The CDR3, as DNA: TGTGCCAGTAGTTTTCGAGCCGGGGAGCTGTTTTTT.

This clone is a singleton in its sample. The rearrangement joins TRBV2 to TRBJ1-6; D not resolved. The germline gives CDR1 SNHLY, CDR2 FYNNEI. The CDR3 contains 12 residues. Trimming cost V 2 bases and J 7 bases, with 3 bases left between them. In nucleotides, the CDR3 is TGTGCCAGCAGTGAAATAAATTCACCCCTCCACTTT. This translates into CASSEINSPLHF.

This clone was detected only a few times. The rearrangement links TRBV18 to TRBJ1-2, with D uncertain. Between the trimmed V and J ends, which lost 0 bases and 1 base, there was a span of 21 bases. Germline CDR1 is KGHSH and CDR2 is LQKENI. The CDR3 contains 19 residues. The chain's CDR3 is CASSPPMTGPRLLNYGYTF. CDR3 bases: TGTGCCAGCTCACCACCGATGACCGGACCTAGACTACTTAACTATGGCTACACCTTC.

The chain links TRBV6-1 to TRBJ1-3, with D hard to call. The germline CDR1 and CDR2 sequences are MNHNS and SASEGT. With 2 bases removed from V and 0 bases from J, the gap between germline ends came to 14 bases. The CDR3 loop spans 17 amino acids. The CDR3 DNA reads TGTGCCAGCAGTGAAAGTGGGCAGTTCGCCTCTGGAAACACCATATATTTT. Amino acids: CASSESGQFASGNTIYF.

V gene TRBV29-1 combines with J gene TRBJ2-6; 11 positions agree with TRBD1. Germline CDR1 reads SQVTM; CDR2 reads ANQGSEA. The CDR3 consists of 16 residues. V was clipped by 8 bases and J by 4 bases; unmatched bases: 10. The CDR3 spells CSPGQGGTAGANVLTF. CDR3 sequence (DNA): TGCAGCCCGGGACAGGGGGGAACGGCAGGGGCCAACGTCCTGACTTTC.

This rearrangement joins TRBV18 to TRBJ2-7, with 9 bases identical to TRBD2. This CDR3 contains 15 residues. The germline V gene has CDR1 KGHSH and CDR2 LQKENI. V lost 3 bases and J lost 10; bases outside the gene matches: 13. Here the CDR3 DNA reads TGTGCCAGCTCACCGTCGAGAACTAGCGGGCTCCTCCAGTACTTC. This encodes CASSPSRTSGLLQYF.

The chain uses TRBV27 and TRBJ2-7; D is perhaps TRBD2 (5 bases). V was shortened by 4 bases and J by 0 bases, with 10 bases between the two germline ends. The CDR3 spans 14 residues. Germline values: CDR1 MNHEY, CDR2 SMNVEV (reference sequence). The CDR3 is CASSSRGDSYEQYF. CDR3 DNA: TGTGCCAGCAGTTCTCGGGGTGACTCCTACGAGCAGTACTTC.

The rearrangement joins TRBV27 to TRBJ2-1; 12 nucleotides align to TRBD2. V trimming: 4 bases; J trimming: 8 bases; junction bases outside the gene matches: 3. This CDR3 region has 14 residues. Germline V gene data show CDR1 as MNHEY and CDR2 as SMNVEV (reference sequence). The CDR3 reads CASSSGLAGYEQFF. CDR3 DNA: TGTGCCAGCAGTTCAGGACTAGCGGGATATGAGCAGTTCTTC.

The V gene is TRBV28, the J gene TRBJ2-5, with D maybe TRBD2 (6 bases). Germline loops: CDR1 MDHEN, CDR2 SYDVKM. Trimming took 6 bases from V and 7 from J, leaving 12 bases between them. This CDR3 has 12 residues. In nucleotides, the CDR3 is TGTGCCAGCAGCTCGGGACTGCGGACCCAGTACTTC. Amino acids: CASSSGLRTQYF.

This rearrangement joins TRBV11-3 to TRBJ2-2; D not resolved. The CDR3 consists of 12 residues. Germline V lookup: CDR1 SGHNT, CDR2 YENEEA. Trimming removed 5 bases from V and 5 bases from J, with 6 bases in between. CDR3 coding DNA: TGTGCCAGCAGCACCCGGACCGGGGAGCTGTTTTTT. Translated, it gives CASSTRTGELFF.

The V and J genes are TRBV29-1 and TRBJ1-6; no clear D. Trimming pared 2 bases from V and 8 bases from J, leaving 13 bases between. Germline loops: CDR1 SQVTM, CDR2 ANQGSEA. The CDR3 has 14 amino acids. The CDR3 DNA reads TGCAGCGTTGAATCGCGAGCCGCTTATTCACCCCTCCACTTT. Residues: CSVESRAAYSPLHF. Filled out from reference TRBV29-1 and TRBJ1-6, the complete variable domain reads SAVISQKPSRDICQRGTSLTIQCQVDSQVTMMFWYRQQPGQSLTLIATANQGSEATYESGFVIDKFPISRPNLTFSTLTVSNMSPEDSSIYLCSVESRAAYSPLHFGNGTRLTVT.

The chain joins TRBV7-9 to TRBJ2-3; D is ambiguous. The CDR3 consists of 13 residues. Deletions cut 2 bases from V and 2 bases from J, with 5 bases between. Germline values: CDR1 SEHNR, CDR2 FQNEAQ (reference sequence). The CDR3 region is CASSLLPTDTQYF. CDR3 nucleotide sequence: TGTGCCAGCAGCTTACTCCCCACAGATACGCAGTATTTT.

The chain combines TRBV30 with TRBJ2-3; tentatively, D is TRBD2 (5 bases). V was shortened by 2 bases and J by 0 bases, with 6 bases between the two germline ends. The CDR3 length is 13 residues. Per the germline V gene, CDR1 is GTSNPN and CDR2 is SVGIG (reference sequence). The DNA for the CDR3 is TGTGCCTGGAGTAAGCGGAGCACAGATACGCAGTATTTT. Translation: CAWSKRSTDTQYF.

This chain joins TRBV19 and TRBJ2-1; D is possibly TRBD2 (6 bases). The V gene's germline CDR1 is LNHDA and CDR2 SQIVND (reference sequence). The CDR3 extends over 18 amino acids. Between the trimmed V and J ends, which lost 3 bases and 2 bases, there was a span of 20 bases. CDR3 DNA: TGTGCCAGTAGTATGATCAGGGCCGGGCGGGGAACCTACAATGAGCAGTTCTTC. Protein sequence: CASSMIRAGRGTYNEQFF.

On this clone: Other DNA variants within this sample encode the same CDR3. V gene TRBV6-5 combines with J gene TRBJ1-1, with TRBD1 as a possible D gene (6 bases). CDR1 and CDR2 from the germline V gene are MNHEY and SVGAGI. The CDR3 contains 15 residues. V was cut by 0 bases and J by 4 bases, with 12 bases left in between. CDR3: CASSYSGGAGTEAFF. The CDR3 bases are TGTGCCAGCAGTTACTCTGGGGGCGCGGGCACTGAAGCTTTCTTT.

This chain connects TRBV11-2 to TRBJ2-2; D unclear. The CDR3 consists of 14 residues. The V end was cut by 6 bases, the J end by 1 base, with 9 bases between. Germline V lookup: CDR1 SGHAT, CDR2 FQNNGV. The CDR3 reads CASRVRQNTGELFF. The CDR3 DNA is TGTGCCAGCAGGGTTAGACAGAACACCGGGGAGCTGTTTTTT. The whole variable domain, filled in from reference TRBV11-2 and TRBJ2-2, reads EAGVAQSPRYKIIEKRQSVAFWCNPISGHATLYWYQQILGQGPKLLIQFQNNGVVDDSQLPKDRFSAERLKGVDSTLKIQPAKLEDSAVYLCASRVRQNTGELFFGEGSRLTVL.

This clone has a handful of counts. This same CDR3 is encoded by further DNA sequences in the sample. The J gene is TRBJ2-7, the V gene TRBV19, with a possible D match to TRBD1 (6 bases). Trimming cost V 8 bases and J 2 bases, with 10 bases left between them. Germline lookup yields CDR1 LNHDA and CDR2 SQIVND (reference sequence). The CDR3 spans 12 residues. CDR3 nucleotides: TGTGCCAGTTCCCCAGGGGCCTACGAGCAGTACTTC. As protein: CASSPGAYEQYF. The variable domain in full, completed from reference TRBV19 and TRBJ2-7, reads DGGITQSPKYLFRKEGQNVTLSCEQNLNHDAMYWYRQDPGQGLRLIYYSQIVNDFQKGDIAEGYSVSREKKESFPLTVTSAQKNPTAFYLCASSPGAYEQYFGPGTRLTVT.

The CDR3 protein is CASSYTRGAGGNEQFF. The CDR3 DNA sequence: TGTGCCAGCAGCTACACCCGGGGAGCGGGAGGTAATGAGCAGTTCTTC. The rearrangement joins TRBV11-2 to TRBJ2-1; 9 nucleotides align to TRBD2. Germline V gene data show CDR1 as SGHAT and CDR2 as FQNNGV. V shed 4 bases and J 7 bases; nucleotides not matched to a gene: 11. The CDR3 covers 16 residues.

The chain recombines TRBV5-1 with TRBJ2-2, with D maybe TRBD1 (6 bases). V lost 0 bases, J lost 7 bases, and 13 bases lay in between. The CDR3 loop spans 15 amino acids. The germline V gene encodes CDR1 SGHRS and CDR2 YFSETQ. CDR3 nucleotides: TGCGCCAGCAGCTTGGACCCAGGGGAAGGCGGGGAGCTGTTTTTT. Protein sequence: CASSLDPGEGGELFF.

Turning to this clone: This same CDR3 is encoded by further DNA sequences in the sample. The chain links TRBV7-9 to TRBJ2-7; the D gene is possibly TRBD2 (5 bases). This CDR3 comprises 13 residues. Trimming pared 5 bases from V and 3 bases from J, leaving 11 bases between. Germline CDR1 and CDR2: SEHNR and FQNEAQ (reference sequence). In DNA form, the CDR3 reads TGTGCCAGCAGCCCTTCTGGGAGCTACGAGCAGTACTTC. Translating gives CASSPSGSYEQYF. Using reference TRBV7-9 and TRBJ2-7 for the parts outside the CDR3, the full variable domain is DTGVSQNPRHKITKRGQNVTFRCDPISEHNRLYWYRQTLGQGPEFLTYFQNEAQLEKSRLLSDRFSAERPKGSFSTLEIQRTEQGDSAMYLCASSPSGSYEQYFGPGTRLTVT.

The J gene is TRBJ1-6, the V gene TRBV28; D is undetermined. This CDR3 is 18 amino acids long. With 3 bases removed from V and 0 bases from J, the gap between germline ends came to 15 bases. From germline, CDR1 is MDHEN and CDR2 SYDVKM. The CDR3 region is CASSFRGPSSSYNSPLHF. In DNA form, the CDR3 reads TGTGCCAGCAGTTTCAGAGGGCCTTCGAGCTCCTATAATTCACCCCTCCACTTT.

The chain combines TRBV6-6 with TRBJ2-1; 7 bases agree with TRBD2. This CDR3 contains 16 residues. Per the germline V gene, CDR1 is MNHNY and CDR2 is SVGAGI (reference sequence). V lost 0 bases to trimming and J lost 10 bases; unmatched junction nucleotides: 12. CDR3 region: CASSYSIRNDGGEQFF. The CDR3 DNA sequence: TGTGCCAGCAGTTACTCGATTAGGAACGACGGGGGGGAGCAGTTCTTC.